Shown below are 8 T cell receptor beta chains from a single sample sequenced in a study of human T cells and chemical hapten exposure. MiXCR was run by TCRdb on the RACE reads, yielding one entry per CDR3 protein. This repertoire shows around 150,000 distinct CDR3 sequences, roughly 26% found once; its top ten account for approximately 2.3%. The time point is: patch test 3, about 24 weeks after DPC sensitization. Sample treatment: therapeutic diphenylcyclopropenone sensitization with weekly scalp DPC. Sample: whole blood, taken in connection with sensitization to the hapten diphenylcyclopropenone (DPC). The receptors were sampled from a woman younger than 30 with alopecia areata. Some clones in this sample may be carry-over from other donors' samples.

This clonotype was detected many times. The chain is built from TRBV7-6 and TRBJ2-7, with TRBD2 identical over 9 bases. Trimming cost V 5 bases and J 4 bases; bases outside gene matches: 3. Germline V CDR1 and CDR2: SGHVS, FNYEAQ. The length of the CDR3 is 13 residues. The CDR3 sequence: CASSMTSGYEQYF. The DNA for the CDR3 is TGTGCCAGCAGCATGACTAGCGGATACGAGCAGTACTTC.

The V call is TRBV7-2, the J call TRBJ2-1; 9 bases map to TRBD2. CDR1 SGHTA and CDR2 FQGNSA come from the germline V gene. The length of the CDR3 is 18 residues. Trimming took 7 bases from V and 7 from J; bases not matched to a gene: 20. CDR3 amino acids: CASTPRDIRLAGENEQFF. The CDR3 DNA reads as TGTGCCAGCACCCCAAGGGACATCCGTTTAGCGGGAGAGAATGAGCAGTTCTTC.

This clonotype was found a few times. This chain uses TRBV25-1 with TRBJ2-5, with TRBD2 identical over 10 bases. CDR3 length: 18 amino acids. V lost 4 bases and J lost 0; bases outside the gene matches: 11. The germline V gene encodes CDR1 MGHDK and CDR2 SYGVNS. The CDR3 here is CASSAHSGAGGDQETQYF. CDR3 nucleotides: TGTGCCAGCAGTGCCCACTCCGGAGCGGGAGGGGACCAAGAGACCCAGTACTTC.

The sample holds one count of this clonotype. The chain carries TRBV6-2 or TRBV6-3 and TRBJ1-1; D perhaps matches TRBD1 (6 bases). Germline V CDR1 and CDR2: MNHEY, SVGEGT. CDR3 size: 13 residues. Trimming pared 2 bases from V and 7 bases from J, leaving 11 bases between. The CDR3 sequence: CASSYGGRGEAFF. The CDR3 nucleotides are TGTGCCAGCAGTTACGGGGGGCGCGGTGAAGCTTTCTTT.

This clonotype has more than one count but fewer than ten. The chain joins TRBV20-1 to TRBJ2-7, with 8 bases fitting TRBD2. The length of the CDR3 is 15 residues. J gave up 1 base and V 0 bases, and 5 bases lay outside the gene matches. CDR1 and CDR2 from the germline V gene are DFQATT and SNEGSKA (reference sequence). The CDR3 bases are TGCAGTGCTAGAGAAAGGTTAGCGGGGTCCTACGAGCAGTACTTC. It translates to CSARERLAGSYEQYF.

This clonotype was seen more than once but under ten times. The chain joins TRBV10-3 to TRBJ1-1, with no clear D. V was trimmed by 5 bases and J by 4 bases, leaving 8 bases between them. The germline V gene has CDR1 ENHRY and CDR2 SYGVKD. This CDR3 contains 12 residues. CDR3 DNA: TGTGCCATCAGTCCCCGGGGCACTGAAGCTTTCTTT. Translated: CAISPRGTEAFF.

In its sample, this clonotype was seen a few times. This rearrangement joins TRBV20-1 to TRBJ2-4, with D possibly matching TRBD2 (13 bases). Germline assignment: CDR1 DFQATT and CDR2 SNEGSKA (reference sequence). CDR3 length equals 21 residues. Trimming removed 5 bases from V and 1 base from J, with 33 bases in between. The CDR3 spells CSAGGQGALAGGIRAKNIQYF. The CDR3 coding sequence is TGCAGTGCTGGGGGACAGGGGGCACTAGCGGGAGGGATAAGGGCCAAAAACATTCAGTACTTC.

The V and J genes are TRBV4-2 and TRBJ2-7; D not certain. V dropped 0 bases and J dropped 2 bases, with 8 bases sitting between them. Germline loops: CDR1 LGHNA, CDR2 YNFKEQ. The CDR3 has 14 amino acids. DNA of the CDR3: TGTGCCAGCAGCCAAGAGGCTCAGGCCTACGAGCAGTACTTC. Translation: CASSQEAQAYEQYF.